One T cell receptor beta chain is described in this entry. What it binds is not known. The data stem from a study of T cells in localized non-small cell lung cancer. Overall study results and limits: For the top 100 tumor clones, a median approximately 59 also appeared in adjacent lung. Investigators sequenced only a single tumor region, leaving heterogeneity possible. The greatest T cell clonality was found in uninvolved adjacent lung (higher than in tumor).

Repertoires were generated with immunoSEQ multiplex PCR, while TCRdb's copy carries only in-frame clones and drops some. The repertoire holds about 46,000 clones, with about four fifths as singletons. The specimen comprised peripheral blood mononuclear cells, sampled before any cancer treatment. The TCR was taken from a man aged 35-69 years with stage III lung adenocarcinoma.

CDR3 in DNA: TGTGCCAGCAGCTTAGTTCTAGCGGATAATGAGCAGTTCTTC. As protein: CASSLVLADNEQFF. This rearrangement joins TRBV7-6 to TRBJ2-1, with 7 positions matching TRBD2. The CDR3 is made up of 14 amino acids. V lost 1 base to trimming and J lost 7 bases; unmatched junction nucleotides: 4. Germline lookup yields CDR1 SGHVS and CDR2 FNYEAQ.